A single sample is the source of the 5 T cell receptor beta chains below, sequenced in a study of blood T cell repertoires in COVID-19. TCRdb keeps only in-frame clones here, not all; method: immunoSEQ multiplex PCR. Found here are about 100,000 clones, roughly 84% of them singletons; the top ten hold about 4.2%. Sequenced sample: peripheral blood. These receptors came from a human donor in a cohort sampled during active COVID-19.

The chain uses TRBV6-2 or TRBV6-3 and TRBJ2-1; 10 positions agree with TRBD1. This CDR3 has 16 amino acids. Trimming cost V 5 bases and J 7 bases; bases outside gene matches: 11. Germline assignment: CDR1 MNHEY and CDR2 SVGEGT. The CDR3 bases are TGTGCCAGCAGTACAATCGGGACAGGGGATGAGAATGAGCAGTTCTTC. It is translated as CASSTIGTGDENEQFF.

The chain recombines TRBV23-1 with TRBJ2-1; 10 bases agree with TRBD2. TRBV23-1 is filed as an ORF, its function uncertain. The J segment lost 10 bases and the V segment lost 2 bases, leaving 5 bases of the junction unmatched. There are 14 residues in the CDR3. Written as DNA, the CDR3 is TGCGCCAGCAGTCAAACAGTAGCGGGAGGCGAGCAGTTCTTC. It encodes CASSQTVAGGEQFF.

This clone was seen just once. This chain joins TRBV5-1 and TRBJ2-1, with 8 bases fitting TRBD2. With 2 bases clipped from V and 5 bases from J, the junction kept 6 bases outside the gene matches. This CDR3 is built from 15 residues. The germline CDR1 and CDR2 sequences are SGHRS and YFSETQ. The chain's CDR3 is CASSFGTSLNNEQFF. As DNA, the CDR3 is TGCGCCAGCAGCTTCGGGACTAGTTTAAACAATGAGCAGTTCTTC.

V gene TRBV5-1 combines with J gene TRBJ2-7; 11 positions agree with TRBD2. Losses at the gene ends were 0 bases for V and 7 bases for J; bases not matched to a gene: 6. The germline gives CDR1 SGHRS, CDR2 YFSETQ. This CDR3 contains 15 residues. The CDR3 sequence: CASSLATSGSREQYF. The CDR3 DNA reads as TGCGCCAGCAGCTTGGCCACTAGCGGGAGTAGAGAGCAGTACTTC.

V and J are TRBV5-1 and TRBJ1-1; D not resolved. V lost 4 bases and J lost 5, with 18 bases in between. The CDR3 covers 15 residues. Germline V gives CDR1 SGHRS, CDR2 YFSETQ. Written as DNA, the CDR3 is TGCGCCAGCAGCCTCGATCCGGGCTCGGGGACTGAAGCTTTCTTT. It yields the protein CASSLDPGSGTEAFF.